This T cell receptor (beta chain) stems from a study of CD8+ T cells in alopecia areata. The overall study: Patients took tofacitinib for 6 to 18 months, followed by 6 drug-free months. Findings and limits, study-wide: Scalp clonality, together with expanded CD8+ clones among the top 100, fell significantly with tofacitinib.

Treatment noted: oral pan-JAK inhibitor, 5-10 mg twice daily. Following extraction, RNA underwent reverse transcription to cDNA, which served as the sequencing template. Measured with immunoSEQ multiplex PCR; TCRdb has only the in-frame clones, and not every one. Among about 190,000 clones listed, roughly 62% were seen once. This CDR3 spans 14 amino acids. From germline, CDR1 is SNHLY and CDR2 FYNNEI. V dropped 5 bases and J dropped 1 base, with 8 bases sitting between them. The table lists this clone with a few counts. Its cognate antigen is unknown. This sequence joins TRBV2 and TRBJ2-2, with D possibly matching TRBD1 (5 bases). This TCR was recovered from a human donor with alopecia areata. The material sequenced was CD8+ T cells sorted from blood, taken at week 24, from a patient treated with tofacitinib. This CDR3 reads CASSIGVNTGELFF. The CDR3 nucleotides read TGTGCCAGCAGTATAGGGGTGAACACCGGGGAGCTGTTTTTT.